These 22 T cell receptor beta chains were sequenced from one sample in a study of beta chain features in type 1 diabetes (dated by TCRdb to 2016 to 2019). Paper-wide results and their limitations: A moderate but significant shortening of TCRB CDR3 length was observed in type 1 diabetes patients in all four CD4+ subsets.

Library preparation used the immunoSEQ multiplex PCR assay. The High Capacity cDNA Reverse Transcription Kit was used to reverse transcribe all of the isolated RNA, meaning that expressed TCRB transcripts were what got sequenced. Entries here come from immuneACCESS through TCRdb and include only in-frame sequences with V and J called. Some clones fail to appear in such tables; in the studies checked, an unresolved V gene covers under half of the shortfall, and the cause of the remainder is unknown. In this sample the table shows almost 350,000 clones, roughly 9% of which occur a single time. The top ten constitute 0.9% to 1.1% of the sample. These receptors are not linked to any known antigen. The sequencing input was central memory CD4+ T cells from blood. These receptors were obtained from a man in his thirties or forties with type 1 diabetes.

V is TRBV7-9 and J is TRBJ1-2; D ambiguous. The CDR3 runs 12 residues. Germline CDR1 is SEHNR and CDR2 is FQNEAQ (reference sequence). Trimming took off 4 bases at V and 6 bases at J, with 9 bases between the two ends. The CDR3 spells CASSSSGDGYTF. CDR3 sequence (DNA): TGTGCCAGCAGCTCATCAGGCGATGGCTACACCTTC.

CDR3 DNA sequence: TGTGCCAGCAGCTTAGTACACCTATCCTACAATGAGCAGTTCTTC. Translation: CASSLVHLSYNEQFF. The chain has TRBV5-6 and TRBJ2-1; D is unresolved. This CDR3 region has 15 residues. In germline, CDR1 is SGHDT, CDR2 YYEEEE. V dropped 2 bases and J dropped 1 base, with 10 bases sitting between them.

This clone was seen more than once but under ten times. The chain uses TRBV10-3 and TRBJ1-6, with D maybe TRBD1 (5 bases). The germline gives CDR1 ENHRY, CDR2 SYGVKD. CDR3 length equals 14 residues. Trimming removed 6 bases at V and 10 bases at J, with 16 bases between. The CDR3 spells CAIRAEGVGSPLHF. The CDR3 DNA reads as TGTGCCATCAGAGCGGAAGGGGTAGGCTCACCCCTCCACTTT.

This clone was detected only a few times. V and J are TRBV6-6 and TRBJ1-1; no clear D gene. Germline V gene sequence: CDR1 MNHNY, CDR2 SVGAGI (reference sequence). Trimming cost V 3 bases and J 4 bases, with 12 bases left between them. The CDR3 runs to 14 residues. The CDR3 DNA is TGTGCCAGCAGTTATGCGGTGAAGAGCACTGAAGCTTTCTTT. As protein: CASSYAVKSTEAFF.

This clone was seen repeatedly, ten times or more. The CDR3 region is CASSSTGAPYGYTF. DNA for the CDR3: TGCGCCAGCAGCTCAACAGGAGCCCCCTATGGCTACACCTTC. V and J are TRBV4-3 and TRBJ1-2; D is perhaps TRBD1 (5 bases). The CDR3 has 14 residues. Deletions cut 5 bases from V and 4 bases from J, with 14 bases between. Germline CDR1 is LGHNA and CDR2 is YSLEER.

The chain combines TRBV30 with TRBJ1-1; possible D gene TRBD1, 5 bases. CDR1 GTSNPN and CDR2 SVGIG come from the germline V gene (reference sequence). The CDR3 spans 14 residues. V lost 4 bases, J lost 1 base, and 13 bases lay in between. The CDR3 protein is CAWNLRRGNTEAFF. CDR3 bases: TGTGCCTGGAACCTAAGGAGGGGGAACACTGAAGCTTTCTTT.

There are a few counts of this clone. The V call is TRBV7-2, the J call TRBJ2-3; TRBD1 agrees at 9 bases. The CDR3 is made up of 14 amino acids. Germline assignment: CDR1 SGHTA and CDR2 FQGNSA. Unmatched junction bases numbered 8, after V lost 8 bases and J lost 5 bases. The CDR3 DNA is TGTGCCAGCGGCCGGACAGGGGTGGGAGATACGCAGTATTTT. Amino acids: CASGRTGVGDTQYF.

V is TRBV6-5 and J is TRBJ2-2; 7 bases map to TRBD1. Germline values: CDR1 MNHEY, CDR2 SVGAGI. V shed 7 bases, J shed 2 bases, and the junction held 7 bases outside the gene matches. This CDR3 is 15 amino acids long. The CDR3 DNA follows: TGTGCCAGCACCCCAAGGGGGCCTAACACCGGGGAGCTGTTTTTT. Translated, it gives CASTPRGPNTGELFF.

The chain combines TRBV13 with TRBJ2-6; TRBD1 matches at 7 bases. V gave up 5 bases and J gave up 0 bases; unmatched junction bases: 7. The CDR3 has 17 residues. The germline V gene has CDR1 PRHDT and CDR2 FYEKMQ (reference sequence). CDR3 DNA: TGTGCCAGCAGCCCCCGGGACAGTGTCTCTGGGGCCAACGTCCTGACTTTC. It yields the protein CASSPRDSVSGANVLTF.

V and J are TRBV30 and TRBJ2-5; D ambiguous. Trimming left V 3 bases short and J 5 bases short, with 7 bases between. The length of the CDR3 is 11 residues. Germline V gives CDR1 GTSNPN, CDR2 SVGIG (reference sequence). The CDR3 loop reads CAWSSLETQYF. The CDR3, as DNA: TGTGCCTGGAGCTCTTTGGAGACCCAGTACTTC.

The chain is built from TRBV7-2 and TRBJ1-3; TRBD1 agrees at 8 bases. Germline V gene sequence: CDR1 SGHTA, CDR2 FQGNSA. This CDR3 contains 14 residues. The junction had 1 base not matched to a gene; V was cut back by 6 bases and J by 0 bases. The CDR3 nucleotides are TGTGCCAGCAGTGGACAGGGCTCTGGAAACACCATATATTTT. Translation: CASSGQGSGNTIYF.

Note on this clone: A much larger clone lies a single base off, so this may be a read error. The V gene is TRBV28, the J gene TRBJ2-7; D is uncertain. The germline V and J ends were trimmed by 6 bases and 3 bases, with 6 bases remaining between them. CDR3 length: 11 amino acids. CDR1 MDHEN and CDR2 SYDVKM come from the germline V gene. Here the CDR3 reads CASSRNYEQYF. The CDR3 coding sequence is TGTGCCAGCAGCCGGAACTACGAGCAGTACTTC.

CDR3 sequence (DNA): TGTGCCAGCACTCGGGCATTGAATCAGCCCCAGCATTTT. Its translation is CASTRALNQPQHF. This chain joins TRBV28 and TRBJ1-5; D gene uncertain. The ends were cut back, 7 bases at V and 4 bases at J, with 11 bases in the middle. This CDR3 is built from 13 residues. Germline CDR1 and CDR2: MDHEN and SYDVKM.

This clone occurred a few times. V is TRBV2 and J is TRBJ2-5; the match to TRBD1 covers 9 bases. The CDR3 length is 14 residues. Unmatched junction bases numbered 8, after V lost 8 bases and J lost 4 bases. The germline V gene has CDR1 SNHLY and CDR2 FYNNEI. CDR3 sequence (DNA): TGTGCCAGCGGGGCGGGACAGGGAAGAGAGACCCAGTACTTC. Amino acid sequence: CASGAGQGRETQYF.

The chain employs TRBV18 and TRBJ1-1, with unresolved D. The CDR3 loop spans 13 amino acids. V was cut by 6 bases and J by 1 base, with 9 bases left in between. The germline CDR1 and CDR2 sequences are KGHSH and LQKENI. The CDR3: CASSRQPNTEAFF. The CDR3 DNA sequence: TGTGCCAGCTCCCGGCAGCCGAACACTGAAGCTTTCTTT.

This clone appeared many times. The chain couples TRBV7-9 to TRBJ1-6; D is undetermined. This CDR3 is 14 amino acids long. Germline V gives CDR1 SEHNR, CDR2 FQNEAQ (reference sequence). V was clipped by 5 bases and J by 9 bases, with 14 bases between them. The CDR3 DNA reads TGTGCCAGCAGCCCCCAGGTGGCGGGTTCACCCCTCCACTTT. Encoded protein: CASSPQVAGSPLHF.

V usage is TRBV7-2 and J usage is TRBJ2-7; 7 nucleotides match TRBD2. Losses at the gene ends were 0 bases for V and 0 bases for J; bases not matched to a gene: 2. The CDR3 is made up of 15 amino acids. CDR1 and CDR2 from the germline V gene are SGHTA and FQGNSA. CDR3 loop: CASSLASGFSYEQYF. The CDR3 region has the DNA TGTGCCAGCAGCTTAGCTAGCGGGTTCTCCTACGAGCAGTACTTC.

This clone has only a few counts. An end of the junction does not agree with germline; a read error may underlie this. The J gene is TRBJ2-7, the V gene TRBV7-2, with D perhaps assigned TRBD1 or TRBD2 (5 bases each). Germline CDR1 is SGHTA and CDR2 is FQGNSA. The CDR3 spans 15 residues. The DNA for the CDR3 is TGCGCCAGCAGCCAAGATCACCAGGGAGCCTACGAGCAGTACTTC. This translates into CASSQDHQGAYEQYF.

This clone has ten or more counts. The chain is built from TRBV7-2 and TRBJ1-6; D not resolved. V was cut by 5 bases and J by 9 bases, with 11 bases left in between. Germline V CDR1 and CDR2: SGHTA, FQGNSA. The CDR3 loop spans 13 amino acids. CDR3 bases: TGTGCCAGCAGCCGCCAGCGGGTTTCACCCCTCCACTTT. This gives the protein CASSRQRVSPLHF. Drawing the rest from reference TRBV7-2 and TRBJ1-6, the complete variable domain is GAGVSQSPSNKVTEKGKDVELRCDPISGHTALYWYRQSLGQGLEFLIYFQGNSAPDKSGLPSDRFSAERTGGSVSTLTIQRTQQEDSAVYLCASSRQRVSPLHFGNGTRLTVT.

This clone was seen a few times. The V gene is TRBV2, the J gene TRBJ2-3, with D possibly TRBD2 on 5 matching bases. Trimming stripped 7 bases from V and 1 base from J, with 9 bases between. CDR1 and CDR2 (germline): SNHLY, FYNNEI. This CDR3 spans 13 amino acids. As DNA, the CDR3 is TGTGCCAGCAATACCGGGGGCACAGATACGCAGTATTTT. This gives the protein CASNTGGTDTQYF.

The chain couples TRBV7-7 to TRBJ2-3, with TRBD2 matching over 8 bases. The V and J ends lost 5 bases and 6 bases, in that order; junction bases with no gene match: 13. The CDR3 spans 16 residues. Germline V CDR1 and CDR2: SSHAT, FNYEAQ (reference sequence). CDR3 bases: TGTGCCAGCAGCCGCATGGCGGGGGGTACCGGGGATACGCAGTATTTT. Translation: CASSRMAGGTGDTQYF.

This clone was recorded a few times. This CDR3 is also generated by other DNA sequences in the sample. This chain links TRBV18 with TRBJ1-2, with D uncertain. The germline CDR1 and CDR2 sequences are KGHSH and LQKENI. This CDR3 has 13 amino acids. V was shortened by 2 bases and J by 1 base, with 5 bases between the two germline ends. Written as DNA, the CDR3 is TGTGCCAGCTCACCAACAGATAACTATGGCTACACCTTC. This codes for CASSPTDNYGYTF.